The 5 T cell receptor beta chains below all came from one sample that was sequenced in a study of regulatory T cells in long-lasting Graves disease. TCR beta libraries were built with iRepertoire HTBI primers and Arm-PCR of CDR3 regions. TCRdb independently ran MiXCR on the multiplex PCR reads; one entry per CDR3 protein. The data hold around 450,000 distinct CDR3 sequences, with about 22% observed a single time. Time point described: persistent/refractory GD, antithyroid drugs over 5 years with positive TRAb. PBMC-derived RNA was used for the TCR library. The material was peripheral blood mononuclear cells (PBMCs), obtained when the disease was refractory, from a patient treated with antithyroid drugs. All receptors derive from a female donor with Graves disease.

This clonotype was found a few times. CDR3 sequence (DNA): TGTGCCAGCAGCTTTGGAGAGGGGAACTCCTACGAGCAGTACTTC. Translation: CASSFGEGNSYEQYF. V is TRBV7-9 and J is TRBJ2-7; the D gene could be TRBD1 or TRBD2 (5 bases each). There are 15 residues in the CDR3. Looked up from germline, CDR1 is SEHNR and CDR2 is FQNEAQ (reference sequence). Between the trimmed V and J ends, which lost 3 bases and 0 bases, there was a span of 12 bases.

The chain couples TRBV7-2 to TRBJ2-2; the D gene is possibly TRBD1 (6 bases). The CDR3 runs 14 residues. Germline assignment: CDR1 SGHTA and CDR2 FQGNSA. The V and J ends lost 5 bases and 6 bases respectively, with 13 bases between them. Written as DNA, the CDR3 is TGTGCCAGCAGCATCGCACAGGGCGCCGGGGAGCTGTTTTTT. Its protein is CASSIAQGAGELFF.

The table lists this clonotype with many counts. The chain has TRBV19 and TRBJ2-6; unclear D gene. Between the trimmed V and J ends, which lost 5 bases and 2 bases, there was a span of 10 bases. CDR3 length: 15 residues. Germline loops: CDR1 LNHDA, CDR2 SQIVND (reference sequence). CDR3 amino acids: CASSDEAAGANVLTF. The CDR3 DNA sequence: TGTGCCAGTAGTGATGAGGCAGCTGGGGCCAACGTCCTGACTTTC.

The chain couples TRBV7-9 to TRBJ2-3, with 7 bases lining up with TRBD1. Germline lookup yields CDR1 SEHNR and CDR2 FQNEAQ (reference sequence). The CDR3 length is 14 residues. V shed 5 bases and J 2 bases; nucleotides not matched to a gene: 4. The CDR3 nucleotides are TGTGCCAGCAGCATAACAGGGGTCACAGATACGCAGTATTTT. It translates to CASSITGVTDTQYF.

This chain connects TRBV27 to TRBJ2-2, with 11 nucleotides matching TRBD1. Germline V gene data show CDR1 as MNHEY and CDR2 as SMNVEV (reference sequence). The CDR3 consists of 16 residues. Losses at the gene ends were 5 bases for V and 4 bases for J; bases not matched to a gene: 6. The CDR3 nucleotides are TGTGCCAGCAGTACACCGGGACAGGGGGTCACCGGGGAGCTGTTTTTT. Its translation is CASSTPGQGVTGELFF.